These 2 T cell receptor beta chains were sequenced from one sample in a study of T cells in Graves' hyperthyroidism and ophthalmopathy. The TCR beta CDR3 regions underwent amplification using RNA transcripts as the source. The HTBI primer set was used in a first-round RT-PCR of the TCR CDR3. TCRdb passed the multiplex PCR reads through MiXCR, listing each CDR3 protein once. The data contain around 350,000 distinct CDR3 sequences, more than 14% of them seen just once; the ten biggest clones take up around 19%. Specimen: blood. The receptors were gathered from a woman in her 30s with Graves' ophthalmopathy.

Many counts were recorded for this clonotype. This chain joins TRBV11-2 and TRBJ1-6; D gene uncertain. There are 16 residues in the CDR3. The V end was cut by 5 bases, the J end by 0 bases, with 11 bases between. Per germline, CDR1 SGHAT and CDR2 FQNNGV. DNA for the CDR3: TGTGCCAGCAGCCAACCCGCAAGCTCCTATAATTCACCCCTCCACTTT. Amino acids: CASSQPASSYNSPLHF.

At least ten counts were recorded for this clonotype. The chain carries TRBV24-1 and TRBJ1-2, with D possibly matching TRBD1 (5 bases). V lost 2 bases to trimming and J lost 2 bases, with 8 bases between them. Germline-derived CDR1 and CDR2 are KGHDR and SFDVKD. CDR3 length: 14 amino acids. The CDR3 coding sequence is TGTGCCACCAGTGATTGGACAATCAACTATGGCTACACCTTC. This translates into CATSDWTINYGYTF.